A selection of T cell receptor beta chains follows, all from one sample in a study of early T cells in non-severe SARS-CoV-2 infection. Using its own MiXCR run on the 5' RACE reads, TCRdb lists one record per CDR3 protein. The sample contains roughly 65,000 distinct CDR3 sequences, less than 15% of which appear only once. Sequenced material: whole blood. The receptor set was obtained from an adult who was a healthcare worker with PCR-confirmed SARS-CoV-2 infection or an uninfected control (not recorded which). Both conserved end residues are part of each CDR3. The D gene is left open where the match is weak. A row's size may be missing; if present it is once, few, many or a size class.

j_call: TRBJ1-5; d_call: -; v_call: TRBV7-2; cdr3_length: 15; clone_size: few; cdr3_nt: TGTGCCAGCAGCTCGGACGGTGCTAGCAATCAGCCCCAGCATTTT; cdr3_aa: CASSSDGASNQPQHF
j_call: TRBJ2-7; d_call: -; v_call: TRBV7-2; cdr3_length: 12; clone_size: -; cdr3_nt: TGTGCCAGCAGCGGGACTCGGAGCGAGCAGTACTTC; cdr3_aa: CASSGTRSEQYF
j_call: TRBJ2-2; d_call: -; v_call: TRBV21-1; cdr3_length: 13; clone_size: few; cdr3_nt: TGTGTCCCACGGGGTCGTCGGACCGGGGAGCTGTTTTTT; cdr3_aa: CVPRGRRTGELFF
j_call: TRBJ2-2; d_call: -; v_call: TRBV7-5; cdr3_length: 18; clone_size: -; cdr3_nt: -; cdr3_aa: CISVPEDPLASLTGELFF
j_call: TRBJ2-2; d_call: -; v_call: TRBV3-1; cdr3_length: 14; clone_size: many; cdr3_nt: TGTGCCACCTCCGAGTGGGGGCGGACCGGGGAGCTGTTTTTT; cdr3_aa: CATSEWGRTGELFF
j_call: TRBJ2-4; d_call: -; v_call: TRBV6-1; cdr3_length: 11; clone_size: many; cdr3_nt: TGTGCCAGCAGTGAGCGAAACATTCAGTACTTC; cdr3_aa: CASSERNIQYF
j_call: TRBJ1-4; d_call: -; v_call: TRBV4-1; cdr3_length: 14; clone_size: many; cdr3_nt: TGCGCCAGCAGCCACGGGGACTTCAATGAAAAACTGTTTTTT; cdr3_aa: CASSHGDFNEKLFF
j_call: TRBJ2-1; d_call: -; v_call: TRBV7-2; cdr3_length: 19; clone_size: few; cdr3_nt: TGTGCCAGCAGCTTAATTCCGGGGCCTCTCCCCCCACTGCACAATGAGCAGTTCTTC; cdr3_aa: CASSLIPGPLPPLHNEQFF
j_call: TRBJ2-5; d_call: TRBD2; v_call: TRBV19; cdr3_length: 14; clone_size: many; cdr3_nt: TGTGCCAGTAGGCCCGGACTAGCCGGAGAGACCCAGTACTTC; cdr3_aa: CASRPGLAGETQYF
j_call: TRBJ2-1; d_call: -; v_call: TRBV15; cdr3_length: 15; clone_size: few; cdr3_nt: TGTGCCACCAGCAGAGATAGGAGTCCTTACAATGAGCAGTTCTTC; cdr3_aa: CATSRDRSPYNEQFF
j_call: TRBJ2-3; d_call: -; v_call: TRBV2; cdr3_length: 15; clone_size: -; cdr3_nt: TGTGCCAGCAAAATCGACAGACCCAGCACAGATACGCAGTATTTT; cdr3_aa: CASKIDRPSTDTQYF
j_call: TRBJ1-2; d_call: TRBD1; v_call: TRBV30; cdr3_length: 13; clone_size: few; cdr3_nt: TGTGCCTGGAGTGGCCAGGGGGCCTATGGCTACACCTTC; cdr3_aa: CAWSGQGAYGYTF
j_call: TRBJ2-3; d_call: TRBD2; v_call: TRBV10-3; cdr3_length: 14; clone_size: -; cdr3_nt: TGTGCCATCCGAAGCGGGGGGGCTACAGATACGCAGTATTTT; cdr3_aa: CAIRSGGATDTQYF
j_call: TRBJ2-7; d_call: -; v_call: TRBV20-1; cdr3_length: 13; clone_size: few; cdr3_nt: TGCAGTGCTCCCAAGTCCAGGCCCTACGAGCAGTACTTC; cdr3_aa: CSAPKSRPYEQYF
j_call: TRBJ2-7; d_call: -; v_call: TRBV11-1; cdr3_length: 11; clone_size: -; cdr3_nt: TGTGCCAGCGCCACAGGGATGGAGCAGTACTTC; cdr3_aa: CASATGMEQYF
j_call: TRBJ2-1; d_call: TRBD2; v_call: TRBV11-3; cdr3_length: 15; clone_size: few; cdr3_nt: TGTGCCAGCAGCTCCGGGGGGAGCTCCTACAATGAGCAGTTCTTC; cdr3_aa: CASSSGGSSYNEQFF
j_call: TRBJ1-1; d_call: -; v_call: TRBV7-8; cdr3_length: 22; clone_size: -; cdr3_nt: TGTGCCAGCAGCTTAGTGTCAGGGAAGGTATATACTAGGACCGGAGGAAACACTGAAGCTTTCTTT; cdr3_aa: CASSLVSGKVYTRTGGNTEAFF
j_call: TRBJ2-5; d_call: TRBD1; v_call: TRBV14; cdr3_length: 14; clone_size: many; cdr3_nt: TGTGCCAGCAGCCCGGGGACAGGGAAAGAGACCCAGTACTTC; cdr3_aa: CASSPGTGKETQYF
j_call: TRBJ1-2; d_call: -; v_call: TRBV29-1; cdr3_length: 12; clone_size: many; cdr3_nt: TGCAGCGTTGGCGCAGGGGACTATGGCTACACCTTC; cdr3_aa: CSVGAGDYGYTF
j_call: TRBJ2-5; d_call: TRBD2; v_call: TRBV7-6; cdr3_length: 14; clone_size: many; cdr3_nt: TGTGCCAGCAGTAGGACTAGGTCATTAGAGACCCAGTACTTC; cdr3_aa: CASSRTRSLETQYF
j_call: TRBJ1-4; d_call: -; v_call: TRBV15; cdr3_length: 14; clone_size: -; cdr3_nt: TGTGCCACCAGCAGAGGCTCAGGTGGGGGAAAACTGTTTTTT; cdr3_aa: CATSRGSGGGKLFF
j_call: TRBJ2-2; d_call: -; v_call: TRBV6-1; cdr3_length: 17; clone_size: -; cdr3_nt: TGTGCCAGCAGTGTCCCCCGGGGCAGAGTCAACACCGGGGAGCTGTTTTTT; cdr3_aa: CASSVPRGRVNTGELFF
j_call: TRBJ1-3; d_call: -; v_call: TRBV15; cdr3_length: 18; clone_size: few; cdr3_nt: TGTGCCACCAGCACGCGAGAGGACACATCCTCCTCTGGAAACACCATATATTTT; cdr3_aa: CATSTREDTSSSGNTIYF
j_call: TRBJ2-5; d_call: -; v_call: TRBV20-1; cdr3_length: 15; clone_size: few; cdr3_nt: TGCAGTGCAGAATCGCAACAGGGAGGCCAAGAGACCCAGTACTTC; cdr3_aa: CSAESQQGGQETQYF
j_call: TRBJ1-6; d_call: -; v_call: TRBV5-6; cdr3_length: 16; clone_size: -; cdr3_nt: TGTGCCAGCAGCAACCTTGGGGTATCCAACAATTCACCCCTCCACTTT; cdr3_aa: CASSNLGVSNNSPLHF
j_call: TRBJ2-7; d_call: -; v_call: TRBV27; cdr3_length: 15; clone_size: many; cdr3_nt: TGTGCCAGCAGTCCCGGGACGCCCCTCGGTTGGGAGCAGTACTTC; cdr3_aa: CASSPGTPLGWEQYF
j_call: TRBJ1-3; d_call: -; v_call: TRBV3-1; cdr3_length: 18; clone_size: many; cdr3_nt: TGTGCCAGCAGCCAAGGAGGGTCATTCCTCCTCTCTACGAACACCATATATTTT; cdr3_aa: CASSQGGSFLLSTNTIYF
j_call: TRBJ2-3; d_call: -; v_call: TRBV7-2; cdr3_length: 13; clone_size: many; cdr3_nt: TGTGCCAGCAGCCCCCGACCCCTTGGCCCGGGGTATTTT; cdr3_aa: CASSPRPLGPGYF
j_call: TRBJ2-3; d_call: TRBD2; v_call: TRBV3-1; cdr3_length: 16; clone_size: -; cdr3_nt: TGTGCCAGCAGCCACGCCGTCGGGGGGGCGTCTGATACGCAGTATTTT; cdr3_aa: CASSHAVGGASDTQYF
j_call: TRBJ2-2; d_call: TRBD1; v_call: TRBV9; cdr3_length: 16; clone_size: few; cdr3_nt: TGTGCCAGCAGCCCGCGGTCGGACAGGGCGGCCGGGGAGCTGTTTTTT; cdr3_aa: CASSPRSDRAAGELFF
j_call: TRBJ2-1; d_call: -; v_call: TRBV6-5; cdr3_length: 15; clone_size: -; cdr3_nt: TGTGCCAGCAGCCAAGTGGGGACGGGGTACAATGAGCAGTTCTTC; cdr3_aa: CASSQVGTGYNEQFF
j_call: TRBJ1-2; d_call: TRBD1; v_call: TRBV5-4; cdr3_length: 13; clone_size: many; cdr3_nt: TGTGCCAGCAGCTCGCCGACAGGGGCCGGCTACACCTTC; cdr3_aa: CASSSPTGAGYTF
j_call: TRBJ1-2; d_call: -; v_call: TRBV5-6; cdr3_length: 15; clone_size: -; cdr3_nt: TGTGCCAGCAGCTTGGGGGACCTCCGGTCGGATGGCTACACCTTC; cdr3_aa: CASSLGDLRSDGYTF
j_call: TRBJ2-7; d_call: TRBD2; v_call: TRBV27; cdr3_length: 13; clone_size: -; cdr3_nt: TGTGCCAGCAGTCCCCGGGGGGCCTACGAGCAGTACTTC; cdr3_aa: CASSPRGAYEQYF
j_call: TRBJ2-2; d_call: -; v_call: TRBV6-2/TRBV6-3; cdr3_length: 15; clone_size: -; cdr3_nt: TGTGCCAGCAGTACCGCTAGAGTAGACACCGGGGAGCTGTTTTTT; cdr3_aa: CASSTARVDTGELFF
j_call: TRBJ1-3; d_call: -; v_call: TRBV11-2; cdr3_length: 15; clone_size: -; cdr3_nt: TGTGCCAGCAGCTTAAACTCAGGGGCCGGAAACACCATATATTTT; cdr3_aa: CASSLNSGAGNTIYF
j_call: TRBJ2-3; d_call: -; v_call: TRBV5-4; cdr3_length: 13; clone_size: -; cdr3_nt: TGTGCCAGCAGCTTGGTCCCCACAGATACGCAGTATTTT; cdr3_aa: CASSLVPTDTQYF
j_call: TRBJ1-5; d_call: -; v_call: TRBV12-3/TRBV12-4; cdr3_length: 12; clone_size: few; cdr3_nt: TGTGCCAGCAGTTTCCAGGGTCAGCCCCAGCATTTT; cdr3_aa: CASSFQGQPQHF
j_call: TRBJ2-7; d_call: TRBD1; v_call: TRBV10-2; cdr3_length: 13; clone_size: many; cdr3_nt: TGCGCCAGCAGTGGACAGGGCGGCTACGAGCAGTACTTC; cdr3_aa: CASSGQGGYEQYF
j_call: TRBJ2-5; d_call: -; v_call: TRBV19; cdr3_length: 15; clone_size: -; cdr3_nt: TGTGCCAGTAGTATAGATCGAGCGGGCGCAGAGACCCAGTACTTC; cdr3_aa: CASSIDRAGAETQYF
j_call: TRBJ2-1; d_call: TRBD1; v_call: TRBV5-4; cdr3_length: 15; clone_size: -; cdr3_nt: TGTGCCAGCAAACCCGCCCGAACAGGGGGCAATGAGCAGTTCTTC; cdr3_aa: CASKPARTGGNEQFF
j_call: TRBJ2-2; d_call: -; v_call: TRBV10-3; cdr3_length: 14; clone_size: -; cdr3_nt: TGTGCCATCAGTCCGAGGGAGCGGACCGGGGAGCTGTTTTTT; cdr3_aa: CAISPRERTGELFF
j_call: TRBJ2-1; d_call: TRBD2; v_call: TRBV10-3; cdr3_length: 15; clone_size: -; cdr3_nt: TGTGCCATCAGTGAGCCGCGGGGGGACTCAAATGAGCAGTTCTTC; cdr3_aa: CAISEPRGDSNEQFF
j_call: TRBJ2-3; d_call: -; v_call: TRBV20-1; cdr3_length: 16; clone_size: few; cdr3_nt: TGCAGTGCTAGTGGCCGGGGGAGCTATTCAGTAGATACGCAGTATTTT; cdr3_aa: CSASGRGSYSVDTQYF
j_call: TRBJ1-3; d_call: -; v_call: TRBV5-1; cdr3_length: 14; clone_size: -; cdr3_nt: TGCGCCATTTCATCGTTAGGTTATGGAAACACCATATATTTT; cdr3_aa: CAISSLGYGNTIYF
j_call: TRBJ2-1; d_call: -; v_call: TRBV4-2; cdr3_length: 17; clone_size: -; cdr3_nt: TGTGCCAGCAGCGGAGGGGATGGAGGGGGGTTTAACAATGAGCAGTTCTTC; cdr3_aa: CASSGGDGGGFNNEQFF
j_call: TRBJ1-2; d_call: TRBD1; v_call: TRBV27; cdr3_length: 15; clone_size: -; cdr3_nt: TGTGCCAGCAAGTTACAGGGGGCAGCTAACTATGGCTACACCTTC; cdr3_aa: CASKLQGAANYGYTF
j_call: TRBJ2-3; d_call: -; v_call: TRBV4-3; cdr3_length: 16; clone_size: -; cdr3_nt: TGCGCCAGCAGCCAACAAGGCCGACAGAAGGCCGATACGCAGTATTTT; cdr3_aa: CASSQQGRQKADTQYF
j_call: TRBJ2-3; d_call: -; v_call: TRBV6-4; cdr3_length: 16; clone_size: many; cdr3_nt: TGTGCCAGCAGTGACTTATCCGGGGGCAGCACAGATACGCAGTATTTT; cdr3_aa: CASSDLSGGSTDTQYF
j_call: TRBJ2-3; d_call: -; v_call: TRBV9; cdr3_length: 14; clone_size: -; cdr3_nt: TGTGCCAGCAGCGGGGTAGGGTCCCTAGATACGCAGTATTTT; cdr3_aa: CASSGVGSLDTQYF